A single T cell receptor (beta chain) is shown here with its context. The antigen is not known. This sample is drawn from a study of OX40 agonist ivuxolimab in advanced cancers. Study at large: Patients assigned to dose escalation were diagnosed with hepatocellular carcinoma, melanoma, renal cell or head and neck cancer.

Study conclusions and caveats: More expanded clones were found, on average, in CD8+ than in CD4+ T cells.

Germline V gene sequence: CDR1 SGHDT, CDR2 YYEEEE. The CDR3 spans 13 residues. The V and J ends lost 2 bases and 5 bases respectively, with 10 bases between them. The protocol was immunoSEQ multiplex PCR, while the TCRdb copy is restricted to in-frame clones and leaves out a portion. Among 45,000 to 65,000 clones listed, almost 90% were seen once. V is TRBV5-6 and J is TRBJ1-2; D possibly corresponds to TRBD1 (5 bases). This receptor was taken from an adult with an advanced solid tumor such as melanoma, head and neck, liver or kidney cancer. The material sequenced was CD4+ or CD8+ T cells sorted from blood, taken in a trial of the OX40 agonist ivuxolimab. DNA for the CDR3: TGTGCCAGCAGCTTAGTCGGGGCTTATGGCTACACCTTC. Residues: CASSLVGAYGYTF.